This TCR beta chain derives from a study of blood T cell repertoires in COVID-19. Study at large: Samples representing acute and convalescent COVID-19 were sourced from the United States, Italy and Spain.

V was shortened by 4 bases and J by 1 base, with 25 bases between the two germline ends. The CDR3 length is 19 residues. Germline CDR1 SGDLS, CDR2 YYNGEE. Authors' analysis steps: Amplification with reference gene primers provided the estimates of nucleated cell counts. This table comes from immunoSEQ multiplex PCR, and its TCRdb copy is limited to in-frame clones, with some not included. Clone size and the V and J calls come from that table; the DNA yielded D and trimming. Among about 87,000 clones listed, approximately 86% were seen once. Sequenced sample: peripheral blood. The TCR comes from a man between 35 and 55 years old with acute or convalescent COVID-19. The chain combines TRBV9 with TRBJ2-3; perhaps TRBD2 as D (6 bases). The CDR3 region is CASSSSDNSVGGGTDTQYF. The CDR3 region has the DNA TGTGCCAGCAGCTCATCCGATAATAGTGTGGGCGGGGGCACAGATACGCAGTATTTT. The full variable domain, completed using reference TRBV9 and TRBJ2-3, is DSGVTQTPKHLITATGQRVTLRCSPRSGDLSVYWYQQSLDQGLQFLIQYYNGEERAKGNILERFSAQQFPDLHSELNLSSLELGDSALYFCASSSSDNSVGGGTDTQYFGPGTRLTVL.